Described below is a single T cell receptor beta chain sequence and its context. No antigen is known for it. TCR beta sequences were obtained from blood CD8+ and CD4+ T cells. The CD8+ and CD4+ T cells were negatively isolated, with the TEMRA cells enriched by FACS. The source of the sample is a study of CD8 T cells in Susac syndrome. When the RNA was reverse transcribed, random hexamers were used with an input of roughly 0.45 to 1 ug. The method of amplification for TCR beta CDR3 was immunoSEQ multiplex PCR, covering 54 Vbeta and 13 Jbeta. MiXCR, run by TCRdb on the immunoSEQ multiplex PCR reads, gives a single entry per CDR3 protein. This table has about 210,000 distinct CDR3 sequences, roughly 94% appearing once. Whole-study results and caveats: TCR sequencing and HLA analysis covered a relatively small number of individuals.

CDR1 is SEHNR and CDR2 is FQNEAQ in the germline V gene (reference sequence). The length of the CDR3 is 15 residues. The V gene end was trimmed by 5 bases and the J gene end by 4 bases; junction bases not matched to a gene: 7. The TCR was taken from a human donor in good health. The genes are TRBV7-9 and TRBJ2-3, with 9 bases fitting TRBD2. The sequenced sample was CD4+ T cells from PBMCs. The CDR3 region is CASSASSGGPDTQYF. In DNA form, the CDR3 reads TGTGCCAGCAGCGCTAGTAGCGGGGGCCCAGATACGCAGTATTTT.